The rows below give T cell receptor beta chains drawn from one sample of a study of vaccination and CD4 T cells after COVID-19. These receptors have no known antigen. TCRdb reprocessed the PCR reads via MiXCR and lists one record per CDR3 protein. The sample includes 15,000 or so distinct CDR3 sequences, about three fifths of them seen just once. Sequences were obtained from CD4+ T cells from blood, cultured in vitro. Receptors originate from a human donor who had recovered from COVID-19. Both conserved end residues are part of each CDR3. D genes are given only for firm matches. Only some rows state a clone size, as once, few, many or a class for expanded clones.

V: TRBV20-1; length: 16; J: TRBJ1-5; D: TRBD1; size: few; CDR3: CSANSGTEYSNQPQHF; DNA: TGCAGTGCTAACTCTGGGACAGAGTATAGCAATCAGCCCCAGCATTTT
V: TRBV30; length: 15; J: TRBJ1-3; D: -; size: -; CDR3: CAWTPPGSSGNTIYF; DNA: TGTGCCTGGACGCCCCCGGGCAGCTCTGGAAACACCATATATTTT
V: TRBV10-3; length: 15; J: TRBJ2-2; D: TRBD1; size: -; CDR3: CAISHRGPNTGELFF; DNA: TGTGCCATCAGCCACAGGGGTCCAAACACCGGGGAGCTGTTTTTT
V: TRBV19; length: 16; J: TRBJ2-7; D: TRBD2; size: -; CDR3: CASSMLAGERPYEQYF; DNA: TGTGCCAGTAGTATGCTAGCGGGAGAAAGGCCCTACGAGCAGTACTTC
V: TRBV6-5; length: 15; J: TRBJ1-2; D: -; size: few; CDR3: CASSYSAGINYGYTF; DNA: TGTGCCAGCAGTTACTCAGCGGGCATAAACTATGGCTACACCTTC
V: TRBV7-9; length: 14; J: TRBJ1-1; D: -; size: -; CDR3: CASSLSRLNTEAFF; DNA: TGTGCCAGCAGCTTAAGTAGGTTGAACACTGAAGCTTTCTTT
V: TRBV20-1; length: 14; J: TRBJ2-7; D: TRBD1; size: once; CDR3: CSATPGQGAYEQYF; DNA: TGCAGTGCTACTCCGGGACAGGGGGCCTACGAGCAGTACTTC
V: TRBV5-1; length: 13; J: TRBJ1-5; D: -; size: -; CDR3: CASSLDASQPQHF; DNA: TGCGCCAGCAGCTTGGACGCGAGTCAGCCCCAGCATTTT
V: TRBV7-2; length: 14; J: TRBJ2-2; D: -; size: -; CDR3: CASSLAASTGELFF; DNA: TGTGCCAGCAGCTTAGCCGCATCCACCGGGGAGCTGTTTTTT
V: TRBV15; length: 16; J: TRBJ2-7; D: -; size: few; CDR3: CATSRGGTASSYEQYF; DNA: TGTGCCACCAGCAGAGGGGGGACTGCGAGCTCCTACGAGCAGTACTTC
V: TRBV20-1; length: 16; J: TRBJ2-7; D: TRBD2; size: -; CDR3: CSARSSSGTPSYEQYF; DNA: TGCAGTGCTAGGTCCTCTAGCGGGACGCCGTCCTACGAGCAGTACTTC
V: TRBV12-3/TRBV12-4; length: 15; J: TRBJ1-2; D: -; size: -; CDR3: CASSLGPLGNYGYTF; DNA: TGTGCCAGCAGTTTAGGTCCACTCGGAAACTATGGCTACACCTTC
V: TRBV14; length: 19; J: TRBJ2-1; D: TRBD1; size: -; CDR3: CASSGDRGHSAQLYNEQFF; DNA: TGTGCCAGCAGCGGGGACAGGGGGCATAGCGCGCAACTATACAATGAGCAGTTCTTC
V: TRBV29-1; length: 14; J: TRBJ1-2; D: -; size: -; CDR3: CSVGSVMSNYGYTF; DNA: TGCAGCGTTGGGTCAGTAATGTCCAACTATGGCTACACCTTC
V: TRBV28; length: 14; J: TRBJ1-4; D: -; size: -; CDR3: CASSIPGQVEKLFF; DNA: TGTGCCAGCAGCATTCCGGGACAAGTCGAAAAACTGTTTTTT
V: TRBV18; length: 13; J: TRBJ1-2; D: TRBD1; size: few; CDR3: CASSTPTGDGYTF; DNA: TGTGCCAGCTCCACTCCCACAGGGGATGGCTACACCTTC
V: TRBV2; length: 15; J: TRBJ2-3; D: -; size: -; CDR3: CASSDYQGSTDTQYF; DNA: TGTGCCAGCAGTGACTATCAGGGCAGCACAGATACGCAGTATTTT
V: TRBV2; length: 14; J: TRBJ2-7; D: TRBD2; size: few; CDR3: CASSFSGSSNEQYF; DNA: TGTGCCAGCAGTTTTAGCGGGAGTAGCAACGAGCAGTACTTC
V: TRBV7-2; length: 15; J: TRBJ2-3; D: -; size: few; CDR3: CASSLSSRLSDTQYF; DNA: TGTGCCAGCAGCTTAAGCTCGAGATTGTCAGATACGCAGTATTTT
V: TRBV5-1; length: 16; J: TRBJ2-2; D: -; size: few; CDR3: CASSPRGSANTGELFF; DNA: TGCGCCAGCAGCCCGCGTGGCTCCGCGAACACCGGGGAGCTGTTTTTT
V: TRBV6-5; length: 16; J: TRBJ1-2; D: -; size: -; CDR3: CASSYGAGAFNYGYTF; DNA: TGTGCCAGCAGTTACGGGGCAGGGGCCTTTAACTATGGCTACACCTTC
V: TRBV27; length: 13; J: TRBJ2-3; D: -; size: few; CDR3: CASSPQGADTQYF; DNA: TGTGCCAGCAGTCCACAGGGTGCAGATACGCAGTATTTT
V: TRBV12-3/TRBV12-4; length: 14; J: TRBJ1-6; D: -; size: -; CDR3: CASSLSGGDSPLHF; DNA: TGTGCCAGCAGTTTATCCGGGGGGGATTCACCCCTCCACTTT
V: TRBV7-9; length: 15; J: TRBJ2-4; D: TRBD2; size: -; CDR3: CASSGLAGVLDIQYF; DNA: TGTGCCAGCAGCGGGCTAGCGGGAGTTTTGGACATTCAGTACTTC
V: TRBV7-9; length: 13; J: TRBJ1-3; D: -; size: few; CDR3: CASSLGAGNTIYF; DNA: TGTGCCAGCAGCTTAGGGGCTGGAAACACCATATATTTT
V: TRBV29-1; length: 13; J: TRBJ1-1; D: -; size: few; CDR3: CSVGRQPNTEAFF; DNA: TGCAGCGTTGGACGACAGCCGAACACTGAAGCTTTCTTT
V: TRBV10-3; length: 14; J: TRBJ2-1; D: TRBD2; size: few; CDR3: CAISGLAGNNEQFF; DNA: TGTGCCATCAGTGGACTAGCGGGTAACAATGAGCAGTTCTTC
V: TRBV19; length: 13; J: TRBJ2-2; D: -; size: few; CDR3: CASSTRTAWELFF; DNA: TGTGCCAGTAGTACGCGGACGGCCTGGGAGCTGTTTTTT
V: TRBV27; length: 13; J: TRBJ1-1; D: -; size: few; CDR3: CASSLLRATEAFF; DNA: TGTGCCAGCAGTTTACTCCGTGCCACTGAAGCTTTCTTT
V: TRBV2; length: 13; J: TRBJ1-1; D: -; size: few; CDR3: CASTEGGDTEAFF; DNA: TGTGCCAGCACCGAGGGGGGCGACACTGAAGCTTTCTTT
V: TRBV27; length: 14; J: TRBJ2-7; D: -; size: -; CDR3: CASSFRDKGYEQYF; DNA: TGTGCCAGCAGTTTCAGGGACAAGGGCTACGAGCAGTACTTC
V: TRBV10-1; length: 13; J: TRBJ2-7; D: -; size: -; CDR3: CASSDGGSYEQYF; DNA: TGCGCCAGCAGTGACGGCGGATCCTACGAGCAGTACTTC
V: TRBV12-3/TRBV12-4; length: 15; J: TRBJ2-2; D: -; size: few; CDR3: CASSSPAGAGGELFF; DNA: TGTGCCAGCAGTTCCCCAGCAGGAGCGGGCGGGGAGCTGTTTTTT
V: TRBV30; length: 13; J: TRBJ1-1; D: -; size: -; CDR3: CAWALDVETEAFF; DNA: TGTGCCTGGGCCCTGGATGTCGAGACTGAAGCTTTCTTT
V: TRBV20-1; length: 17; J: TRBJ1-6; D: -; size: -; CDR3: CSAREGAASSYNSPLHF; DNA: TGCAGTGCTAGAGAGGGCGCAGCCAGCTCCTATAATTCACCCCTCCACTTT
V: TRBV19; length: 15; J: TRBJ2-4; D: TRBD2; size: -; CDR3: CASSMGGAQGDIQYF; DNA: TGTGCCAGTAGTATGGGAGGGGCCCAAGGGGACATTCAGTACTTC
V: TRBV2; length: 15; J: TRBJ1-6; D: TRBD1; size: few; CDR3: CASEGPGQGHSPLHF; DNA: TGTGCCAGCGAGGGACCGGGACAGGGTCACTCACCCCTCCACTTT
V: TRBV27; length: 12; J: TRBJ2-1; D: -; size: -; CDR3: CASSLQPSEQFF; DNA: TGTGCCAGCAGTTTACAGCCCAGTGAGCAGTTCTTC
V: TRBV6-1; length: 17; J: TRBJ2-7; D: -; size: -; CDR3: CASSVVVGDGEHYEQYF; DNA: TGTGCCAGCAGTGTGGTGGTTGGGGACGGGGAACACTACGAGCAGTACTTC
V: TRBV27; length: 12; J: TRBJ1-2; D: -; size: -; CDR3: CASSFPGRGYTF; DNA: TGTGCCAGCAGTTTTCCGGGACGTGGCTACACCTTC
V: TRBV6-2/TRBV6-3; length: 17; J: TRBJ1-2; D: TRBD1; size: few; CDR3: CASRRKGQGRGWYGYTF; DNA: TGTGCCAGCAGAAGGAAGGGACAGGGCAGGGGATGGTATGGCTACACCTTC
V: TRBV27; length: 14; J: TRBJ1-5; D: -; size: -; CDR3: CASSLGGSHQPQHF; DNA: TGTGCCAGCAGTTTAGGGGGCAGCCATCAGCCCCAGCATTTT
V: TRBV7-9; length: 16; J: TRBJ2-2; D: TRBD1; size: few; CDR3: CASSGQGGANTGELFF; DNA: TGTGCCAGCAGCGGACAGGGCGGCGCGAACACCGGGGAGCTGTTTTTT
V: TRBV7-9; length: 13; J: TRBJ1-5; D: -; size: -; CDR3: CASSQEGDQPQHF; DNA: TGTGCCAGCAGCCAGGAGGGGGATCAGCCCCAGCATTTT
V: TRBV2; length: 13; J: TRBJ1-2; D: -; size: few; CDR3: CASSGDRNYGYTF; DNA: TGTGCCAGCAGTGGAGACCGAAACTATGGCTACACCTTC
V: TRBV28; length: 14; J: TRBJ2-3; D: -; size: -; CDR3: CASSLPTGSDTQYF; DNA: TGTGCCAGCAGTCTTCCCACAGGGTCAGATACGCAGTATTTT
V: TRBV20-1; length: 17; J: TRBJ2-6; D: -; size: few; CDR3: CSAPKRTISAGANVLTF; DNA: TGCAGTGCTCCCAAAAGGACTATTAGTGCTGGGGCCAACGTCCTGACTTTC
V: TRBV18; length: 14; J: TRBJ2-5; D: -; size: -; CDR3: CASSPREPKETQYF; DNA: TGTGCCAGCTCACCACGGGAACCCAAAGAGACCCAGTACTTC
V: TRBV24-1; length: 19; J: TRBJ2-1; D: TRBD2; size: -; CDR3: CATSAPPGLAGGPRDEQFF; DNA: TGTGCCACCAGTGCCCCCCCGGGACTAGCGGGAGGGCCTAGGGATGAGCAGTTCTTC
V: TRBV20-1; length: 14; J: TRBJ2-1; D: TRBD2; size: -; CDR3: CSAYLAGGRNEQFF; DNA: TGCAGTGCATATCTAGCGGGAGGGCGGAATGAGCAGTTCTTC
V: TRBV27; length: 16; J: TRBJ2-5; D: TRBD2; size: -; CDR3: CASRSRLASRSETQYF; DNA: TGTGCCAGCAGGTCACGACTAGCGAGTCGTTCAGAGACCCAGTACTTC
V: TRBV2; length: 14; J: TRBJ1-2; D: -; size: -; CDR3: CASSEAGIAYGYTF; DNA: TGTGCCAGCAGTGAAGCAGGGATAGCCTATGGCTACACCTTC